This T cell receptor (beta chain) derives from a study of CD8+CD57+ T cells in acquired aplastic anemia. In the study overall: Sorted CD4+ and CD8+ cells gave an average of roughly 3 ug of DNA.

Germline CDR1 SGHVS, CDR2 FQNEAQ. The CDR3 totals 12 residues. All sequencing subjects had displayed CD8+CD57+ cell expansion on flow cytometry. Everyone among the patients had severe acquired aplastic anemia. By the time of blood sampling, patients had still received no therapy. Genomic DNA provided the template from which TCR beta VDJ and CDR3 profiles were obtained. TCRdb recomputed calls from the reads with MiXCR, one row per CDR3 protein. The top ten hold 25% to 40% of the sample, which has about 160,000 distinct CDR3 sequences, around 52% seen once. This clonotype has at least ten counts. This may be a read error: a much more frequent sequence differs by one nucleotide.

The sequence derives from a human donor with aplastic anemia. The chain uses TRBV7-8 and TRBJ2-3; no clear D. Sequencing was done on a sample of sorted CD4+, CD8+, or CD8+CD57+ T cells (not recorded which) from PBMCs. DNA of the CDR3: TGTGCCAGCAGCAAAGAGCCAGATGCGCAGTATTTT. Translating it yields CASSKEPDAQYF.